This T cell receptor (beta chain) originates from a study of CD8 T cells in Susac syndrome. Random hexamers served to reverse transcribe roughly 0.45 to 1 ug RNA. Coverage of TCR beta CDR3 amplification by immunoSEQ multiplex PCR extended to 54 Vbeta and 13 Jbeta. TCRdb processed the immunoSEQ multiplex PCR reads anew with MiXCR; each CDR3 protein has one entry. Here the sample spans about 240,000 distinct CDR3 sequences, 90% to 96% being singletons. The authors sequenced TCR beta from blood CD8+ and CD4+ T cells. Per germline, CDR1 GTSNPN and CDR2 SVGIG (reference sequence). J gave up 7 bases and V 2 bases, and 6 bases lay outside the gene matches. The length of the CDR3 is 15 residues.

The sequence derives from a human donor with Susac syndrome. Material for sequencing was CD4+ T cells from PBMCs. The V gene is TRBV30, the J gene TRBJ2-2; 11 bases match TRBD1. The CDR3 coding sequence is TGTGCCTGGAGTCCGGGACAGGGGGACCTCGGGGAGCTGTTTTTT. Its protein product is CAWSPGQGDLGELFF.